This is a list of T cell receptor beta chains from one sample in a study of blood T cell repertoires in COVID-19. TCRdb keeps only in-frame clones here, not all; method: immunoSEQ multiplex PCR. The table records under 50,000 clones, more than 70% of them present only once. Material: peripheral blood. These receptors were collected from a woman aged 70-85 years with acute or convalescent COVID-19. The CDR3 runs from the conserved cysteine through the conserved F or W. The order of the fields is J gene, clone size, D gene, V gene, CDR3 protein, CDR3 DNA. A D gene is named only where the DNA matches it firmly. For some rows the clone size is stated as once, few or many, or as a class when expanded; others skip it.

j_call: TRBJ1-1; clone_size: NA; d_call: TRBD1; v_call: TRBV11-2; cdr3_aa: CASSLRTGANTEAFF; cdr3_nt: TGTGCCAGCAGCCTAAGAACAGGGGCGAACACTGAAGCTTTCTTT
j_call: TRBJ2-1; clone_size: NA; d_call: TRBD2; v_call: TRBV4-1; cdr3_aa: CASSQVISGITYNEQFF; cdr3_nt: TGCGCCAGCAGCCAAGTGATTAGCGGGATTACCTACAATGAGCAGTTCTTC
j_call: TRBJ1-2; clone_size: NA; d_call: NA; v_call: TRBV4-1; cdr3_aa: CASSQDGQFYGYTF; cdr3_nt: TGCGCCAGCAGCCAAGATGGACAGTTCTATGGCTACACCTTC
j_call: TRBJ2-3; clone_size: NA; d_call: TRBD2; v_call: TRBV7-9; cdr3_aa: CASSFGLAGADTQYF; cdr3_nt: TGTGCCAGCAGCTTCGGACTAGCGGGAGCGGATACGCAGTATTTT
j_call: TRBJ2-1; clone_size: NA; d_call: TRBD2; v_call: TRBV19; cdr3_aa: CASAGGSGRAHEQFF; cdr3_nt: TGTGCCAGTGCCGGGGGTAGCGGGAGGGCCCATGAGCAGTTCTTC
j_call: TRBJ2-1; clone_size: NA; d_call: NA; v_call: TRBV30; cdr3_aa: CAWSGGPWGGEQFF; cdr3_nt: TGTGCCTGGAGTGGCGGGCCTTGGGGAGGTGAGCAGTTCTTC
j_call: TRBJ2-3; clone_size: NA; d_call: NA; v_call: TRBV2; cdr3_aa: CASSASDTQYF; cdr3_nt: TGTGCCAGCAGTGCATCCGATACGCAGTATTTT
j_call: TRBJ1-1; clone_size: NA; d_call: NA; v_call: TRBV5-6; cdr3_aa: CASSLALGGNTEAFF; cdr3_nt: TGTGCCAGCAGCTTGGCCCTGGGGGGAAACACTGAAGCTTTCTTT
j_call: TRBJ2-5; clone_size: NA; d_call: NA; v_call: TRBV3-1/TRBV3-2; cdr3_aa: CASSQDWRREQETQYF; cdr3_nt: TGTGCCAGCAGCCAAGATTGGCGGCGGGAACAAGAGACCCAGTACTTC
j_call: TRBJ2-5; clone_size: medium-sized; d_call: NA; v_call: TRBV12-3/TRBV12-4; cdr3_aa: CASRGEETQYF; cdr3_nt: TGTGCCAGCCGGGGAGAAGAGACCCAGTACTTC
j_call: TRBJ2-1; clone_size: NA; d_call: TRBD2; v_call: TRBV5-1; cdr3_aa: CASSVQASGLARDNEQFF; cdr3_nt: TGCGCCAGCAGTGTACAGGCCTCAGGACTAGCGAGGGACAATGAGCAGTTCTTC
j_call: TRBJ2-3; clone_size: NA; d_call: TRBD1; v_call: TRBV29-1; cdr3_aa: CSVDRGPSTDTQYF; cdr3_nt: TGCAGCGTGGACAGGGGACCTAGCACAGATACGCAGTATTTT
j_call: TRBJ1-3; clone_size: NA; d_call: NA; v_call: TRBV12-3/TRBV12-4; cdr3_aa: CASSFSSGNTIYF; cdr3_nt: TGTGCCAGCAGCTTTAGTTCTGGAAACACCATATATTTT
j_call: TRBJ2-1; clone_size: medium-sized; d_call: NA; v_call: TRBV2; cdr3_aa: CASSEQGFNEQFF; cdr3_nt: TGTGCCAGCAGTGAACAGGGTTTCAATGAGCAGTTCTTC
j_call: TRBJ2-1; clone_size: NA; d_call: TRBD2; v_call: TRBV9; cdr3_aa: CASSVFGGGLAGTRSYNEQFF; cdr3_nt: TGTGCCAGCAGCGTCTTTGGGGGAGGACTAGCGGGAACCCGCTCCTACAATGAGCAGTTCTTC
j_call: TRBJ2-3; clone_size: NA; d_call: TRBD2; v_call: TRBV5-8; cdr3_aa: CASSLPAGDSDTQYF; cdr3_nt: TGTGCCAGCAGCTTGCCGGCGGGAGATTCAGATACGCAGTATTTT
j_call: TRBJ2-7; clone_size: NA; d_call: TRBD1; v_call: TRBV2; cdr3_aa: CASSSGGGATYEQYF; cdr3_nt: TGTGCCAGCAGTTCAGGGGGCGGAGCCACCTACGAGCAGTACTTC
j_call: TRBJ1-2; clone_size: NA; d_call: NA; v_call: TRBV10-3; cdr3_aa: CAIRGSGFNYGYTF; cdr3_nt: TGTGCCATCAGGGGAAGCGGTTTTAACTATGGCTACACCTTC
j_call: TRBJ2-2; clone_size: NA; d_call: TRBD2; v_call: TRBV5-5; cdr3_aa: CASSLARWREAGAGELFF; cdr3_nt: TGTGCCAGCAGCTTGGCGCGGTGGAGGGAAGCGGGAGCCGGGGAGCTGTTTTTT
j_call: TRBJ1-1; clone_size: NA; d_call: NA; v_call: TRBV6-5; cdr3_aa: CASSTGVMNTEAFF; cdr3_nt: TGTGCCAGCAGTACGGGAGTTATGAACACTGAAGCTTTCTTT
j_call: TRBJ1-2; clone_size: NA; d_call: TRBD1; v_call: TRBV7-3; cdr3_aa: CASSLQGTGGYGYTF; cdr3_nt: TGTGCCAGCAGCTTACAAGGGACAGGGGGCTATGGCTACACCTTC
j_call: TRBJ2-3; clone_size: NA; d_call: TRBD2; v_call: TRBV29-1; cdr3_aa: CSARTSGRGDTQYF; cdr3_nt: TGCAGCGCCCGGACTAGCGGGAGAGGAGATACGCAGTATTTT